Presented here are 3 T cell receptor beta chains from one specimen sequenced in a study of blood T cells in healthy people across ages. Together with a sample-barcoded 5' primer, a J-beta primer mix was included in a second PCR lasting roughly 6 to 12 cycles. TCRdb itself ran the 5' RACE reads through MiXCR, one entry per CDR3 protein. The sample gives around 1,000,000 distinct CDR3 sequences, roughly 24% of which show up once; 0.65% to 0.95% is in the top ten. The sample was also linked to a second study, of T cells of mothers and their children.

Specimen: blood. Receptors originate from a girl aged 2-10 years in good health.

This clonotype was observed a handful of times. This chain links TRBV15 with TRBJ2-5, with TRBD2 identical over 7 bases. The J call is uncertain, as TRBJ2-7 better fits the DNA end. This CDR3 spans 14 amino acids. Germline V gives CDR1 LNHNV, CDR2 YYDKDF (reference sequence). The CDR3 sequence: CATSRGLGGSEQYF. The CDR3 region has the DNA TGTGCCACCAGCAGAGGTCTGGGCGGGAGCGAGCAGTACTTC.

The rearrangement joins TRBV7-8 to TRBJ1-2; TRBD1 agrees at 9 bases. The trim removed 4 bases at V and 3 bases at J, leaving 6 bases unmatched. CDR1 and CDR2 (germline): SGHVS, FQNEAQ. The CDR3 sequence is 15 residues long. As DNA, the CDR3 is TGTGCCAGCAGCTCGGGACAGGGTGTAGACTATGGCTACACCTTC. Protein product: CASSSGQGVDYGYTF.

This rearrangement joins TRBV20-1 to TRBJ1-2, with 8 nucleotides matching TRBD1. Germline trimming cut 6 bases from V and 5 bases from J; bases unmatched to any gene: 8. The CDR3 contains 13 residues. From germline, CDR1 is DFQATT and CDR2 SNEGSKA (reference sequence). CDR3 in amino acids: CSAWTGMGYGYTF. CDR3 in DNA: TGCAGTGCCTGGACAGGGATGGGGTATGGCTACACCTTC.